These T cell receptor beta chains were read from a single sample in a study of vaccination effects on CD4 cells after COVID-19. Their antigens are not known. Repertoires were generated with immunoSEQ multiplex PCR, while TCRdb's copy carries only in-frame clones and drops some. The data contain some 50,000 clones, around 70% of them singletons. The source material was CD4+ T cells from PBMCs cultured with HCoV-OC43 spike peptides, sampled after COVID-19 vaccination. Receptors originate from a human donor who received a COVID-19 vaccine. Each CDR3 is given with its conserved first and last residue.

TRBJ1-2 TRBV7-9 12 CASSSDSYGYTF
TRBJ2-1 TRBV2 13 CATGTSGSFEQFF
TRBJ2-3 TRBV7-8 15 CASSTRLAGTDTQYF
TRBJ1-2 TRBV7-2 12 CASTVQRNGYTF
TRBJ1-2 TRBV6-2/TRBV6-3 17 CASSYATLAGANYGYTF
TRBJ2-1 TRBV7-2 16 CASSLSSASSYNEQFF
TRBJ1-6 TRBV3-1/TRBV3-2 14 CASSQWDSYSPLHF
TRBJ2-1 TRBV19 17 CASSTPSTSGSYNEQFF
TRBJ1-5 TRBV29-1 15 CSVADGVLGNQPQHF
TRBJ2-7 TRBV6-5 15 CASRLTGTGLNEQYF
TRBJ1-2 TRBV2 15 CASSHRDRENYGYTF
TRBJ2-3 TRBV19 14 CASSSGAAPDTQYF
TRBJ2-3 TRBV4-1 15 CASSQGAGGTDTQYF
TRBJ1-1 TRBV21-1 16 CASINTPGRGNTEAFF
TRBJ2-1 TRBV11-2 15 CASSAGTGSYNEQFF
TRBJ2-2 TRBV5-1 13 CASSLVGTGELFF
TRBJ1-3 TRBV6-6 13 CASTRSSGNTIYF
TRBJ1-2 TRBV30 13 CAWNPSGWGGYTF
TRBJ2-1 TRBV5-8 11 CASSLGGGEFF
TRBJ1-1 TRBV12-3/TRBV12-4 11 CASREVTEAFF
TRBJ1-6 TRBV7-9 13 CASSLGGDSPLHF
TRBJ1-3 TRBV14 13 CASSQGFGNTIYF
TRBJ2-2 TRBV27 17 CASSPPARYRHTGELFF
TRBJ1-3 TRBV30 13 CAWSVGPGNTIYF
TRBJ1-2 TRBV5-4 13 CASHGTPKDGYTF
TRBJ2-4 TRBV28 15 CASSLEGIGKNIQYF
TRBJ2-2 TRBV5-1 16 CASSLVGARSGGELFF
TRBJ1-1 TRBV6-5 15 CASSYGGSMNTEAFF
TRBJ2-7 TRBV19 13 CASSGGRTYEQYF
TRBJ2-1 TRBV29-1 13 CSVDKGKSNEQFF
TRBJ1-6 TRBV19 14 CASSDYRGNSPLHF
TRBJ1-1 TRBV3-1/TRBV3-2 18 CASSPLIPQTAAGTEAFF
TRBJ1-1 TRBV6-5 15 CASSSPATANTEAFF
TRBJ1-1 TRBV18 13 CASSPISGTEAFF
TRBJ2-5 TRBV2 11 CASSEFQTQYF
TRBJ1-2 TRBV7-2 14 CASSLDTGHYGYTF
TRBJ2-1 TRBV5-1 12 CASSLEVNEQFF